This T cell receptor beta chain stems from a study of naive CD8 T cells in extremely preterm neonates. Overall study context: Reported adult age range differs: 25-50 years versus about 19-50 years.

The assay was immunoSEQ multiplex PCR, and TCRdb's table has in-frame clones only and misses some. The table includes some 5,700 clones, almost 98% detected once. V was clipped by 5 bases and J by 1 base; unmatched bases: 7. The V gene's germline CDR1 is SGHTA and CDR2 FQGNSA. This CDR3 spans 16 amino acids. The origin of this receptor is a human donor in good health. The sample consisted of naive CD8+ T cells from blood. The chain links TRBV7-2 to TRBJ2-3; 9 bases are a match to TRBD1. The CDR3 here is CASSPIRTGGTDTQYF. The CDR3 nucleotides read TGTGCCAGCAGCCCTATACGGACAGGGGGCACAGATACGCAGTATTTT.